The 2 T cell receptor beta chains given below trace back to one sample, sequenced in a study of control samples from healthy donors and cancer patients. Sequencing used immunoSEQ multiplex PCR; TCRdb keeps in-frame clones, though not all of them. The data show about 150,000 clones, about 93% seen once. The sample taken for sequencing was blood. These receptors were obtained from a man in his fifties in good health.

The CDR3 protein is CASSFSLAQPQHF. CDR3 bases: TGTGCCAGCAGCTTCTCCCTTGCTCAGCCCCAGCATTTT. V and J are TRBV7-2 and TRBJ1-5; D not resolved. This CDR3 region has 13 residues. V gave up 3 bases and J gave up 6 bases, with 9 bases separating them. Germline CDR1 SGHTA, CDR2 FQGNSA.

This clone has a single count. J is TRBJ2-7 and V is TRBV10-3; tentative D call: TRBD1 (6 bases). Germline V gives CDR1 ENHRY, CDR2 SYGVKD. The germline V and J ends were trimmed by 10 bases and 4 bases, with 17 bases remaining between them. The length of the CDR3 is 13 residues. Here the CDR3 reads CATGTSSGYEQYF. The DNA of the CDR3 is TGTGCCACAGGGACAAGCTCCGGATACGAGCAGTACTTC.